Each of the 17 T cell receptor beta chains below was sequenced from the same sample in a study of Ad26.COV2.S vaccination and SARS-CoV-2 variants. Treatment in this sample: about 20 received Ad26.COV2.S at low or high dose, single or two shots; roughly five received placebo; per-sample allocation not given. Samples came from day 63 after the first vaccine or placebo injection. Method: immunoSEQ multiplex PCR; TCRdb's copy keeps in-frame clones and lacks some. The top ten clones hold under 2% of a sample with about 390,000 clones, roughly 90% of them seen once. The source was peripheral blood, collected in a trial of Ad26.COV2.S vaccine versus placebo. All receptors come from a person aged 18-65 years who received the Ad26.COV2.S COVID-19 vaccine or a placebo.

The rearrangement uses TRBV9 and TRBJ1-2, with no clear D. Trimming left V 2 bases short and J 8 bases short, with 13 bases between. Per the germline V gene, CDR1 is SGDLS and CDR2 is YYNGEE. The length of the CDR3 is 13 residues. CDR3 amino acids: CASSVNNLGGYTF. The CDR3 region has the DNA TGTGCCAGCAGCGTGAATAATTTGGGAGGCTACACCTTC.

The J gene is TRBJ2-1, the V gene TRBV6-5, with no clear D. Per germline, CDR1 MNHEY and CDR2 SVGAGI. V was pared by 0 bases and J by 4 bases, with 7 bases between. This CDR3 region has 14 residues. The CDR3 nucleotides read TGTGCCAGCAGTTACTCCGGGCCTTACAATGAGCAGTTCTTC. This codes for CASSYSGPYNEQFF.

The chain employs TRBV4-1 and TRBJ2-2; D call uncertain. The CDR3 runs 15 residues. Germline V CDR1 and CDR2: MGHRA, YSYEKL. Trimming took 1 base from V and 9 from J, leaving 15 bases between them. The CDR3, as DNA: TGCGCCAGCAGCCAAGGCTCCCTCGCCGGCCGGGAGCTGTTTTTT. Translation gives CASSQGSLAGRELFF.

The chain is built from TRBV5-1 and TRBJ2-3, with 11 bases matching TRBD2. CDR1 and CDR2 (germline): SGHRS, YFSETQ. The CDR3 is made up of 17 amino acids. The J segment lost 7 bases and the V segment lost 4 bases, leaving 14 bases of the junction unmatched. The CDR3 spells CASSVSGGASLINTQYF. CDR3 nucleotide sequence: TGCGCCAGCAGCGTTAGCGGGGGGGCCTCGTTAATAAATACGCAGTATTTT. The full variable domain, completed using reference TRBV5-1 and TRBJ2-3, is KAGVTQTPRYLIKTRGQQVTLSCSPISGHRSVSWYQQTPGQGLQFLFEYFSETQRNKGNFPGRFSGRQFSNSRSEMNVSTLELGDSALYLCASSVSGGASLINTQYFGPGTRLTVL.

The rearrangement joins TRBV28 to TRBJ2-1; 10 nucleotides match TRBD1. CDR1 and CDR2 (germline): MDHEN, SYDVKM. The ends lost 1 base at V and 11 bases at J; junction bases unmatched: 11. This CDR3 spans 16 amino acids. As DNA, the CDR3 is TGTGCCAGCAGTTTATCCCCGGGACAGGGGCGGGATAAGCAGTTCTTC. Translated: CASSLSPGQGRDKQFF. Drawing the rest from reference TRBV28 and TRBJ2-1, the complete variable domain is DVKVTQSSRYLVKRTGEKVFLECVQDMDHENMFWYRQDPGLGLRLIYFSYDVKMKEKGDIPEGYSVSREKKERFSLILESASTNQTSMYLCASSLSPGQGRDKQFFGPGTRLTVL.

This chain joins TRBV6-5 and TRBJ1-5, with 8 positions matching TRBD1. Unmatched junction bases numbered 6, after V lost 6 bases and J lost 2 bases. Per germline, CDR1 MNHEY and CDR2 SVGAGI. The CDR3 has 15 residues. The CDR3 loop is CASRRNRGGNQPQHF. The CDR3 region has the DNA TGTGCCAGCAGGAGGAACAGGGGGGGCAATCAGCCCCAGCATTTT.

The chain employs TRBV3-1 (or the pseudogene TRBV3-2) and TRBJ2-7; TRBD2 aligns across 7 bases. The trim removed 4 bases at V and 0 bases at J, leaving 12 bases unmatched. Germline V lookup: CDR1 LGHDT, CDR2 YNNKEL (reference sequence). CDR3 length: 17 amino acids. CDR3 sequence: CASSRQGTTWSSYEQYF. CDR3 coding DNA: TGTGCCAGCAGCCGGCAAGGGACTACTTGGAGCTCCTACGAGCAGTACTTC.

The rearrangement uses TRBV7-7 and TRBJ2-2; D is possibly TRBD2 (6 bases). This CDR3 comprises 15 residues. V dropped 6 bases and J dropped 6 bases, with 17 bases sitting between them. Germline V CDR1 and CDR2: SSHAT, FNYEAQ (reference sequence). The CDR3 bases are TGTGCCAGCAGACCCATGGGGGGTTCGGCCGGGGAGCTGTTTTTT. Protein: CASRPMGGSAGELFF.

The chain joins TRBV5-6 to TRBJ2-2, with 16 positions matching TRBD2. The V segment lost 3 bases and the J segment 5 bases; nucleotides outside the gene matches: 4. This CDR3 spans 17 amino acids. CDR1 and CDR2 (germline): SGHDT, YYEEEE. CDR3 sequence (DNA): TGTGCCAGCAGCTACGGGACTAGCGGGGGGGCAACCGGGGAGCTGTTTTTT. Encoded protein: CASSYGTSGGATGELFF.

The chain couples TRBV19 to TRBJ1-4, with D possibly matching TRBD1 (5 bases). V shed 5 bases and J shed 5 bases, with 15 bases lying between them. This CDR3 comprises 15 residues. From germline, CDR1 is LNHDA and CDR2 SQIVND (reference sequence). For the CDR3, the DNA is TGTGCCAGTAGTGTCCAGGGCGTGGTAAATGAAAAACTGTTTTTT. Residues: CASSVQGVVNEKLFF.

This sequence joins TRBV7-9 and TRBJ2-7; tentative D call: TRBD1 (6 bases). Germline CDR1 reads SEHNR; CDR2 reads FQNEAQ (reference sequence). The CDR3 covers 15 residues. V was cut by 0 bases and J by 0 bases, with 9 bases left in between. As DNA, the CDR3 is TGTGCCAGCAGCTTAGCCGACAGGTTCTCCTACGAGCAGTACTTC. This codes for CASSLADRFSYEQYF. Drawing the rest from reference TRBV7-9 and TRBJ2-7, the complete variable domain is DTGVSQNPRHKITKRGQNVTFRCDPISEHNRLYWYRQTLGQGPEFLTYFQNEAQLEKSRLLSDRFSAERPKGSFSTLEIQRTEQGDSAMYLCASSLADRFSYEQYFGPGTRLTVT.

This chain joins TRBV2 and TRBJ2-5; 8 bases fit TRBD1. The CDR3 length is 14 residues. Unmatched junction bases numbered 3, after V lost 1 base and J lost 5 bases. CDR1 is SNHLY, CDR2 FYNNEI, per germline. The CDR3 nucleotides are TGTGCCAGCAGTGAAGACAGGGGGATGGAGACCCAGTACTTC. Translated, it gives CASSEDRGMETQYF.

This chain joins TRBV30 and TRBJ2-3; D gene unclear. The germline CDR1 and CDR2 sequences are GTSNPN and SVGIG (reference sequence). The V end lost 0 bases, the J end lost 5 bases, and 9 bases lay between the germline ends. The CDR3 loop spans 13 amino acids. The CDR3 loop reads CAWSVHSVDTQYF. The CDR3 DNA is TGTGCCTGGAGTGTACACAGTGTAGATACGCAGTATTTT.

J is TRBJ2-7 and V is TRBV6-5; TRBD2 matches 11 bases. This CDR3 is built from 15 residues. CDR1 and CDR2 (germline): MNHEY, SVGAGI. Germline trimming cut 2 bases from V and 0 bases from J; bases unmatched to any gene: 0. Written as DNA, the CDR3 is TGTGCCAGCAGTTACGGGACTAGCGGCTCCTACGAGCAGTACTTC. This sequence encodes CASSYGTSGSYEQYF.

J is TRBJ2-5 and V is TRBV11-2; D is uncertain. The V gene's germline CDR1 is SGHAT and CDR2 FQNNGV. Trimming took 5 bases from V and 2 from J, leaving 18 bases between them. The CDR3 totals 16 residues. CDR3 amino acids: CASSAFPPRVQETQYF. CDR3 nucleotide sequence: TGTGCCAGCAGCGCCTTCCCCCCTCGCGTACAAGAGACCCAGTACTTC.

The rearrangement links TRBV28 to TRBJ1-1, with D perhaps matching TRBD1 (5 bases). Between the trimmed V and J ends, which lost 7 bases and 7 bases, there was a span of 19 bases. CDR3 length: 14 residues. Germline V lookup: CDR1 MDHEN, CDR2 SYDVKM. The CDR3 here is CASTILPRTGEAFF. DNA for the CDR3: TGTGCCAGCACCATCTTGCCCCGAACAGGTGAAGCTTTCTTT.

The gene calls are TRBV10-3 and TRBJ1-5; 12 bases match TRBD1. Germline V gene lookup returns CDR1 ENHRY and CDR2 SYGVKD. Losses at the gene ends were 4 bases for V and 5 bases for J; bases not matched to a gene: 18. This CDR3 has 20 amino acids. The CDR3 nucleotides read TGTGCCATCAGTGCCTATCCCATGGGACAGGGGGCGGCCTCGTATCAGCCCCAGCATTTT. Residues: CAISAYPMGQGAASYQPQHF.